The 18 T cell receptor beta chains listed next were all sequenced from one sample in a study of identical twins. TCRdb re-called the 5' RACE reads through MiXCR, storing one row per CDR3 protein. The repertoire includes 450,000 to 650,000 distinct CDR3 sequences, more than 9% of them detected once, and roughly 3% sits in the top ten. This sample was also put to use in a study of yellow fever vaccine responses in identical twins.

Sequenced material: PBMCs. The receptors here all came from a woman aged 18-35 years in good health.

A few counts support this clonotype. This chain connects TRBV7-9 to TRBJ2-5; D is undetermined. Trimming took 4 bases from V and 5 from J, leaving 11 bases between them. This CDR3 region has 13 residues. Germline V gene data show CDR1 as SEHNR and CDR2 as FQNEAQ (reference sequence). The CDR3 nucleotides are TGTGCCAGCAGCTCCCAAGAGTGGGAGACCCAGTACTTC. Translated, it gives CASSSQEWETQYF.

This clonotype was seen a handful of times. The rearrangement links TRBV29-1 to TRBJ2-7; tentative D call: TRBD2 (6 bases). Germline V gives CDR1 SQVTM, CDR2 ANQGSEA. The length of the CDR3 is 13 residues. V lost 5 bases and J lost 1, with 12 bases in between. The CDR3 spells CSVRESASYEQYF. CDR3 coding DNA: TGCAGCGTTCGGGAGTCAGCTTCCTACGAGCAGTACTTC.

The V gene is TRBV29-1, the J gene TRBJ2-3; 10 positions match TRBD1. This CDR3 has 15 amino acids. Germline-derived CDR1 and CDR2 are SQVTM and ANQGSEA. V lost 7 bases, J lost 0 bases, and 7 bases stayed unmatched. CDR3 DNA sequence: TGCAGCGGGACCCGGGACAGGGGTAGCACAGATACGCAGTATTTT. Amino acids: CSGTRDRGSTDTQYF.

This chain connects TRBV7-2 to TRBJ2-3; 10 bases agree with TRBD2. CDR1 SGHTA and CDR2 FQGNSA come from the germline V gene. Trimming cost V 4 bases and J 7 bases; bases outside gene matches: 2. This CDR3 is built from 13 residues. The DNA of the CDR3 is TGTGCCAGCAGCTCGGGACTAGCGAATACGCAGTATTTT. It translates to CASSSGLANTQYF.

Many counts were recorded for this clonotype. The genes are TRBV4-1 and TRBJ1-4, with D perhaps matching TRBD1 (6 bases). The CDR3 extends over 14 amino acids. The V and J ends lost 3 bases and 9 bases respectively, with 14 bases between them. The germline V gene encodes CDR1 MGHRA and CDR2 YSYEKL. This chain's CDR3 is CASSHSEGDQKLFF. In DNA form, the CDR3 reads TGCGCCAGCAGCCACTCGGAGGGGGATCAAAAACTGTTTTTT.

The CDR3: CASSLWEGADLPTDYEQYF. CDR3 bases: TGTGCCAGCAGCTTGTGGGAGGGGGCAGACCTCCCAACAGACTACGAGCAGTACTTC. The chain carries TRBV7-6 and TRBJ2-7, with D perhaps TRBD1 or TRBD2 (7 bases each). Germline loops: CDR1 SGHVS, CDR2 FNYEAQ. The V end was cut by 3 bases, the J end by 3 bases, with 27 bases between. The CDR3 runs to 19 residues.

In this sample, this clonotype turned up a few times. The chain joins TRBV20-1 to TRBJ2-1; TRBD2 aligns across 13 bases. The CDR3 has 15 amino acids. The germline V gene has CDR1 DFQATT and CDR2 SNEGSKA (reference sequence). V was clipped by 3 bases and J by 4 bases; unmatched bases: 3. CDR3 DNA sequence: TGCAGTGCTAGGGGGACTAGCGGGAATTACAATGAGCAGTTCTTC. Residues: CSARGTSGNYNEQFF.

This clonotype showed up just a few times. V usage is TRBV10-3 and J usage is TRBJ2-2; perhaps TRBD1 as D (5 bases). Trimming removed 4 bases at V and 4 bases at J, with 10 bases between. The germline CDR1 and CDR2 sequences are ENHRY and SYGVKD. CDR3 length: 14 residues. DNA of the CDR3: TGTGCCATCAGTGGCGCAGGGCCCACCGGGGAGCTGTTTTTT. It specifies CAISGAGPTGELFF.

This clonotype has at least ten counts. The chain has TRBV24-1 and TRBJ2-3, with 7 positions matching TRBD1. The CDR3 runs to 15 residues. Trimming removed 6 bases from V and 5 bases from J; junction bases left unmatched: 10. The germline gives CDR1 KGHDR, CDR2 SFDVKD. The CDR3 is CATSRPGQGEDTQYF. The DNA of the CDR3 is TGTGCCACCAGTAGACCGGGGCAGGGGGAAGATACGCAGTATTTT.

On this clonotype itself: A much more abundant neighbour one base away suggests this may be a read error. The genes are TRBV29-1 and TRBJ2-6, with a possible D match to TRBD1 (5 bases). V shed 4 bases and J shed 2 bases, with 9 bases lying between them. The CDR3 is made up of 14 amino acids. Germline values: CDR1 SQVTM, CDR2 ANQGSEA. In DNA form, the CDR3 reads TGCAGCGTTGCGCAGGGTGCTGGGGCCAACGTCCTGACTTTC. Encoded protein: CSVAQGAGANVLTF.

The chain couples TRBV5-6 to TRBJ2-3; tentative D call: TRBD2 (6 bases). V was trimmed by 1 base and J by 5 bases, leaving 14 bases between them. The CDR3 has 15 residues. Germline CDR1 and CDR2: SGHDT and YYEEEE. The CDR3 sequence is CASSLPRERRDTQYF. The CDR3 nucleotides are TGTGCCAGCAGCTTGCCCCGGGAGAGGAGAGATACGCAGTATTTT.

The rearrangement links TRBV5-1 to TRBJ2-7, with D maybe TRBD2 (6 bases). The germline gives CDR1 SGHRS, CDR2 YFSETQ. The CDR3 has 13 amino acids. The ends were cut back, 4 bases at V and 3 bases at J, with 11 bases in the middle. CDR3 in amino acids: CASSRENSYEQYF. The CDR3 nucleotides read TGCGCCAGCAGCCGGGAGAACAGCTACGAGCAGTACTTC. Drawing the rest from reference TRBV5-1 and TRBJ2-7, the complete variable domain is KAGVTQTPRYLIKTRGQQVTLSCSPISGHRSVSWYQQTPGQGLQFLFEYFSETQRNKGNFPGRFSGRQFSNSRSEMNVSTLELGDSALYLCASSRENSYEQYFGPGTRLTVT.

The rearrangement links TRBV29-1 to TRBJ2-7; no clear D. V lost 6 bases to trimming and J lost 2 bases, with 17 bases between them. This CDR3 contains 14 residues. Germline CDR1 SQVTM, CDR2 ANQGSEA. CDR3 nucleotides: TGCAGCGTCCTGAAGGTCTTCCAACCCTACGAGCAGTACTTC. Protein: CSVLKVFQPYEQYF.

The chain is built from TRBV7-8 and TRBJ2-6; the D gene is possibly TRBD2 (5 bases). The germline CDR1 and CDR2 sequences are SGHVS and FQNEAQ. The CDR3 contains 14 residues. Trimming pared 6 bases from V and 3 bases from J, leaving 9 bases between. The CDR3 loop is CASSPRGGANVLTF. The CDR3 nucleotides are TGTGCCAGCAGTCCACGGGGTGGGGCCAACGTCCTGACTTTC.

This clonotype was counted only a few times. The chain has TRBV7-9 and TRBJ1-2; no reliable D call. The CDR3 length is 13 residues. Trimming shortened V by 2 bases and J by 2 bases, and 6 bases separated the two germline ends. The V gene's germline CDR1 is SEHNR and CDR2 FQNEAQ (reference sequence). The CDR3 loop is CASSLIPNYGYTF. The CDR3 DNA reads as TGTGCCAGCAGCTTAATACCGAACTATGGCTACACCTTC. Full variable domain (rest looked up from reference TRBV7-9 and TRBJ1-2): DTGVSQNPRHKITKRGQNVTFRCDPISEHNRLYWYRQTLGQGPEFLTYFQNEAQLEKSRLLSDRFSAERPKGSFSTLEIQRTEQGDSAMYLCASSLIPNYGYTFGSGTRLTVV.

Ten or more counts support this clonotype. The chain combines TRBV20-1 with TRBJ2-7; 9 nucleotides align to TRBD2. The CDR3 is 14 residues long. Germline loops: CDR1 DFQATT, CDR2 SNEGSKA (reference sequence). V dropped 3 bases and J dropped 0; count of bases not matched to a gene: 3. The CDR3 nucleotides read TGCAGTGCTAGTGAGCGGGGGGTCTCCTACGAGCAGTACTTC. Encoded protein: CSASERGVSYEQYF.

The J gene is TRBJ1-5, the V gene TRBV12-3 or TRBV12-4, with a tentative D call TRBD1 (5 bases). Trimming left V 6 bases short and J 4 bases short, with 19 bases between. The CDR3 is 16 amino acids. The CDR3: CASSWGSTGGNQPQHF. The CDR3 nucleotides read TGTGCCAGCAGCTGGGGGAGCACAGGCGGGAATCAGCCCCAGCATTTT.

The chain recombines TRBV7-9 with TRBJ2-7; 11 bases map to TRBD1. The trim removed 5 bases at V and 6 bases at J, leaving 9 bases unmatched. The CDR3 extends over 15 amino acids. CDR1 SEHNR and CDR2 FQNEAQ come from the germline V gene (reference sequence). The CDR3 sequence is CASSRYGQGAGEQYF. CDR3 bases: TGTGCCAGCAGCCGCTACGGACAGGGGGCGGGCGAGCAGTACTTC.